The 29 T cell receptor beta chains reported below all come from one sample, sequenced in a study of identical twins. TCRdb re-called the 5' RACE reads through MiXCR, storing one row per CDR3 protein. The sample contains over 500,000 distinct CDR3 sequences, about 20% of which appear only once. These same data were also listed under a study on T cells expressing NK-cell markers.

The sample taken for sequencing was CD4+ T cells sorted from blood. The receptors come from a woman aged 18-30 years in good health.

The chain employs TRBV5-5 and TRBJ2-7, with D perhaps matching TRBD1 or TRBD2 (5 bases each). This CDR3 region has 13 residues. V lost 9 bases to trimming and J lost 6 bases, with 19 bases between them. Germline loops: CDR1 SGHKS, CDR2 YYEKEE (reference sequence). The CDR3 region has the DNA TGTGCCATCGGCTCGGGGCTTCTCTGCGAGCAGTACTTC. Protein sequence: CAIGSGLLCEQYF.

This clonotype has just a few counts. Written as DNA, the CDR3 is TGCAGTGCTTCCCGACTAGCGGGAGGGCCCTATGAGCAGTTCTTC. Translating gives CSASRLAGGPYEQFF. V and J are TRBV20-1 and TRBJ2-1; 14 bases fit TRBD2. With 5 bases clipped from V and 8 bases from J, the junction kept 8 bases outside the gene matches. Germline V gene data show CDR1 as DFQATT and CDR2 as SNEGSKA (reference sequence). There are 15 residues in the CDR3.

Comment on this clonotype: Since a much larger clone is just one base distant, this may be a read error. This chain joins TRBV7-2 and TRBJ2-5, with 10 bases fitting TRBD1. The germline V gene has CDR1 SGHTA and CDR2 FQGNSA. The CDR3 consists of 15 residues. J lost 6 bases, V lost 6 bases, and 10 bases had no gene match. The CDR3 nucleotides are TGTGCCAGCAGTGTACAGACAGGGGGCTTAAAGACCCAGTACTTC. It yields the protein CASSVQTGGLKTQYF.

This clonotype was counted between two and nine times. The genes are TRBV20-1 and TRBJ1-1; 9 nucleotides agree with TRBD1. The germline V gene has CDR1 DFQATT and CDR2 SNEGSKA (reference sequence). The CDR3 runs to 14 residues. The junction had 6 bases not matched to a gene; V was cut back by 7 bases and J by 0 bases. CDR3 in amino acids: CSVSGQGLNTEAFF. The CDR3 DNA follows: TGCAGTGTCTCGGGACAGGGCTTGAACACTGAAGCTTTCTTT.

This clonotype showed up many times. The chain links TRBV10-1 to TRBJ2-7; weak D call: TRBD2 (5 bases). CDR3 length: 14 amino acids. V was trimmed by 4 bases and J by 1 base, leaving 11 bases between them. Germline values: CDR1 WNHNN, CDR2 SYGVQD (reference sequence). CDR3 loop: CASSGEFGSYEQYF. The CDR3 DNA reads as TGCGCCAGCAGTGGGGAGTTTGGGTCCTACGAGCAGTACTTC.

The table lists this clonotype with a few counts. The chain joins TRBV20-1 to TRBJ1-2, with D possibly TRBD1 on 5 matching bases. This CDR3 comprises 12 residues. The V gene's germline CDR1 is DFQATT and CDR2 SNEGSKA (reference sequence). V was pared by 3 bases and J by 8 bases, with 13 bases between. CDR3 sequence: CSASGQGEGYTF. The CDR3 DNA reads TGCAGTGCTAGTGGGCAGGGCGAGGGCTACACCTTC.

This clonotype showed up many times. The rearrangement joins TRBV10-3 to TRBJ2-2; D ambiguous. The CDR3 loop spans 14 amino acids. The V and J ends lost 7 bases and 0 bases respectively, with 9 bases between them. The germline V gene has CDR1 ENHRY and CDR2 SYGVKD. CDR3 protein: CAIKERPNTGELFF. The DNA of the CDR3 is TGTGCCATCAAGGAGCGCCCGAACACCGGGGAGCTGTTTTTT.

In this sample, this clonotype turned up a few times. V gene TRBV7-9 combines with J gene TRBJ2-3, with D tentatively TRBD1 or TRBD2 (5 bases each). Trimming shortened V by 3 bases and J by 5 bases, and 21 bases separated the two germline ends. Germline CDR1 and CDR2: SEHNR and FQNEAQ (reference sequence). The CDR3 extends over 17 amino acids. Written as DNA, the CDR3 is TGTGCCAGCAGCTTTTCTCGGACCGGGGCCCCTGGAGATACGCAGTATTTT. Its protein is CASSFSRTGAPGDTQYF.

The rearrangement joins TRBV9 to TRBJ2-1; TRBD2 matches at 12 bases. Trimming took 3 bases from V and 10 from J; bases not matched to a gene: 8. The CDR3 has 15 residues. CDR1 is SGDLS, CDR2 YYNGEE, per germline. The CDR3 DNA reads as TGTGCCAGCAGCGCAACTAGCGGGGGGCCATCGGAGCAGTTCTTC. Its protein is CASSATSGGPSEQFF.

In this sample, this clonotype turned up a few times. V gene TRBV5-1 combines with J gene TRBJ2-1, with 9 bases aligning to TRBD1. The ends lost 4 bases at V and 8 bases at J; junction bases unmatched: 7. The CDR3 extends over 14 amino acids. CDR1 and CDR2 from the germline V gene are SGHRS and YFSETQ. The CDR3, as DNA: TGCGCCAGCAGCCCCGGGACAGGGAATCATGAGCAGTTCTTC. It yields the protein CASSPGTGNHEQFF.

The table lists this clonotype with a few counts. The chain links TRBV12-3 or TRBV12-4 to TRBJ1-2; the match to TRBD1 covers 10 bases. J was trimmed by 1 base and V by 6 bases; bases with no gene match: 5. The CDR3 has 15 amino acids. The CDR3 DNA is TGTGCCAGCAGCCCGGACAGGGGGAGTAACTATGGCTACACCTTC. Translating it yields CASSPDRGSNYGYTF.

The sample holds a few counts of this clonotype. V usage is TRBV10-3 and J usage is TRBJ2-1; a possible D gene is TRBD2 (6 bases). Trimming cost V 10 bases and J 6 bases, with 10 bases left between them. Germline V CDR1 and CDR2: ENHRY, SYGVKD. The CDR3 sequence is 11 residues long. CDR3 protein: CATSGLNEQFF. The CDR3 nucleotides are TGTGCCACCAGCGGGCTCAATGAGCAGTTCTTC.

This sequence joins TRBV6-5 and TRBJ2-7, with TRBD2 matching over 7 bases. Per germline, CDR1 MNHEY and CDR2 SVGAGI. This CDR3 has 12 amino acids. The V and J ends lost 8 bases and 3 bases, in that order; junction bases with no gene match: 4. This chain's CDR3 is CASGPGGYEQYF. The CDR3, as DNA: TGTGCCAGCGGCCCGGGGGGCTACGAGCAGTACTTC.

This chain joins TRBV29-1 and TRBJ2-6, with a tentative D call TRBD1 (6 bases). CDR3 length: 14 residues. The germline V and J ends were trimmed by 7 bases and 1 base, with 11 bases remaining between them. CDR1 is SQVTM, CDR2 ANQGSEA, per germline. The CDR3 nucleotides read TGCAGCGCCCGGACAGTTTCTGGGGCCAACGTCCTGACTTTC. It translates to CSARTVSGANVLTF.

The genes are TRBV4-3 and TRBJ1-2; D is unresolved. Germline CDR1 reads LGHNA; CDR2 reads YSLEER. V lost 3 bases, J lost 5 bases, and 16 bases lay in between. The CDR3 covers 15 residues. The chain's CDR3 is CASSQDFRREYGYTF. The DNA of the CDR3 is TGCGCCAGCAGCCAGGATTTCAGGAGAGAATATGGCTACACCTTC.

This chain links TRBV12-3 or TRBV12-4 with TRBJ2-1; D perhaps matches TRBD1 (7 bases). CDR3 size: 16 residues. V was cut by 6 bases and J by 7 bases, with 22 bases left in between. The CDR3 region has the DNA TGTGCCAGCAGGAACACGGAGGGGGCCGGCTTTAATGAGCAGTTCTTC. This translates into CASRNTEGAGFNEQFF.

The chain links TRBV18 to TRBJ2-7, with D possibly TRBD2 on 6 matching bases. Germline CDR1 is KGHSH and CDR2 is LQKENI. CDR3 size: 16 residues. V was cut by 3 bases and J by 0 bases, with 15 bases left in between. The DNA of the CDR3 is TGTGCCAGCTCACCCCACCCCCCTAGCGCCTCCTACGAGCAGTACTTC. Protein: CASSPHPPSASYEQYF.

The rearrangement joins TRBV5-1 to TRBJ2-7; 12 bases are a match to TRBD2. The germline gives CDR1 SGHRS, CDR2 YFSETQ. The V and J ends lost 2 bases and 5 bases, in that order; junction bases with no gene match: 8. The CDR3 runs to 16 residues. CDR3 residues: CASSFGTSGWADEQYF. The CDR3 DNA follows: TGCGCCAGCAGCTTCGGGACTAGCGGGTGGGCCGACGAGCAGTACTTC.

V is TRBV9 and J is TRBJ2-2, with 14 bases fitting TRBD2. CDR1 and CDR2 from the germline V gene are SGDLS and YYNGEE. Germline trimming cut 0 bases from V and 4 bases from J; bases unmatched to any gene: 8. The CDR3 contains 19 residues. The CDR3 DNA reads TGTGCCAGCAGCGTAGAGGGGACTAGCGGGAGACGCTTCACCGGGGAGCTGTTTTTT. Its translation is CASSVEGTSGRRFTGELFF.

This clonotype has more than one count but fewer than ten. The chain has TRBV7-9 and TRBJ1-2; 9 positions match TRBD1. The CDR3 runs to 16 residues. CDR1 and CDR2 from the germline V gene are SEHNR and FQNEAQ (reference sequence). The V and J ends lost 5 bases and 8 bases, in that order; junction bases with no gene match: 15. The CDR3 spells CASSPGAGTGRKGYTF. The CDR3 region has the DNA TGTGCCAGCAGCCCCGGAGCCGGGACAGGGCGGAAAGGCTACACCTTC.

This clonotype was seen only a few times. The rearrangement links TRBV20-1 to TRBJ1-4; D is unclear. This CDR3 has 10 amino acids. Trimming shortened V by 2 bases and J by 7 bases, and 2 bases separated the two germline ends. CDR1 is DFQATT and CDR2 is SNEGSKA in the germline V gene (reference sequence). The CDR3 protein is CSARSEKLFF. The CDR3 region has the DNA TGCAGTGCTAGAAGTGAAAAACTGTTTTTT.

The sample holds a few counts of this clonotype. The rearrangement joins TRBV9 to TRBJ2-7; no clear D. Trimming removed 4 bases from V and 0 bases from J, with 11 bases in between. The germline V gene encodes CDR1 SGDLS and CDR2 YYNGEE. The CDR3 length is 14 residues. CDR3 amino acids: CASSPWTVSYEQYF. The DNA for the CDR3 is TGTGCCAGCAGCCCTTGGACCGTCTCCTACGAGCAGTACTTC.

CDR3 in DNA: TGTGCCAGCGGTAGGGGGGGGCGTGAGACCCAGTACTTC. Residues: CASGRGGRETQYF. The V gene is TRBV7-2, the J gene TRBJ2-5, with TRBD2 as a possible D gene (7 bases). V gave up 8 bases and J gave up 5 bases, with 15 bases separating them. CDR1 is SGHTA and CDR2 is FQGNSA in the germline V gene. This CDR3 is built from 13 residues.

CDR3 in DNA: TGTGCCAGCAGTCACCCCTCAGGGGAGGGACTCTACAATGAGCAGTTCTTC. It encodes CASSHPSGEGLYNEQFF. The chain recombines TRBV12-3 or TRBV12-4 with TRBJ2-1; the D gene is possibly TRBD2 (7 bases). The CDR3 is made up of 17 amino acids. V shed 5 bases and J shed 3 bases, with 20 bases lying between them.

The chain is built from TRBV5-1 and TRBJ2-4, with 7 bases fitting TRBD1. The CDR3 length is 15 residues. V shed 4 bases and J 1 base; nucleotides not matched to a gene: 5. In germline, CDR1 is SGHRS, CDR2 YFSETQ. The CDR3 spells CASSVEQGAKNIQYF. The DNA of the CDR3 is TGCGCCAGCAGCGTAGAACAGGGGGCCAAAAACATTCAGTACTTC.

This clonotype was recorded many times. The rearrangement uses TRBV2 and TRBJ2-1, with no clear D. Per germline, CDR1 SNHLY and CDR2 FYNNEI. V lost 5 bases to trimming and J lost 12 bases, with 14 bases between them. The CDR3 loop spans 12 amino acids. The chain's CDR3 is CASSTGPTGQFF. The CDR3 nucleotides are TGTGCCAGCAGTACGGGTCCCACGGGGCAGTTCTTC.

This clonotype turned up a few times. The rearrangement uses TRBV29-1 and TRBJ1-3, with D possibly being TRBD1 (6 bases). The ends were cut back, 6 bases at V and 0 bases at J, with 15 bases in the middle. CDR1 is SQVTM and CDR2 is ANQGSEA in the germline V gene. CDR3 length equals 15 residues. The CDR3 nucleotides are TGCAGCGTCCATTCGGACAGACGCTCTGGAAACACCATATATTTT. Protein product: CSVHSDRRSGNTIYF.

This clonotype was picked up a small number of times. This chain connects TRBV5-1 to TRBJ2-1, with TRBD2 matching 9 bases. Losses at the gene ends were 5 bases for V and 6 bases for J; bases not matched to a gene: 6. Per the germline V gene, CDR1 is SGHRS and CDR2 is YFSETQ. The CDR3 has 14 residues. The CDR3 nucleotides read TGCGCCAGCAGGGCGACTAGCGGATCCAATGAGCAGTTCTTC. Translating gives CASRATSGSNEQFF.

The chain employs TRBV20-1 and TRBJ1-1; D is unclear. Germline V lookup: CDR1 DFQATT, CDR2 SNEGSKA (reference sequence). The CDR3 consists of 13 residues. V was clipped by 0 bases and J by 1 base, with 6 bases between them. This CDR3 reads CSAREAANTEAFF. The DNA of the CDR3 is TGCAGTGCTAGAGAAGCGGCGAACACTGAAGCTTTCTTT.